Below are 7 T cell receptor beta chains sequenced from a single sample in a study of blood T cell repertoires in COVID-19. Here immunoSEQ multiplex PCR was the method, and the copy in TCRdb shows in-frame clones only, minus some. Here the sample spans some 220,000 clones, approximately 84% being singletons. Input material: peripheral blood. The source is a woman between 25 and 40 years old who had recovered from COVID-19.

The count of this clone is one. This sequence joins TRBV15 and TRBJ2-3; TRBD2 agrees at 8 bases. V gave up 1 base and J gave up 2 bases; unmatched junction bases: 2. The CDR3 extends over 15 amino acids. Per germline, CDR1 LNHNV and CDR2 YYDKDF (reference sequence). CDR3 sequence reads: CATSRAAGVTDTQYF. The CDR3, as DNA: TGTGCCACCAGCAGAGCAGCGGGAGTCACAGATACGCAGTATTTT. Based on the CDR3 plus reference TRBV15 and TRBJ2-3, the full variable domain is DAMVIQNPRYQVTQFGKPVTLSCSQTLNHNVMYWYQQKSSQAPKLLFHYYDKDFNNEADTPDNFQSRRPNTSFCFLDIRSPGLGDTAMYLCATSRAAGVTDTQYFGPGTRLTVL.

This chain connects TRBV5-1 to TRBJ1-1; the D is unclear. Trimming removed 3 bases at V and 10 bases at J, with 13 bases between. The CDR3 spans 12 residues. Germline-derived CDR1 and CDR2 are SGHRS and YFSETQ. CDR3 sequence (DNA): TGCGCCAGCAGCTCGGGGAGTGAAGGAGCTTTCTTT. It translates to CASSSGSEGAFF.

This chain joins TRBV27 and TRBJ2-5; the D gene is possibly TRBD2 (5 bases). This CDR3 spans 14 amino acids. V lost 3 bases to trimming and J lost 3 bases, with 11 bases between them. The germline CDR1 and CDR2 sequences are MNHEY and SMNVEV (reference sequence). The CDR3, as DNA: TGTGCCAGCAGTTTGGGGTGGAGGAAAGAGACCCAGTACTTC. It translates to CASSLGWRKETQYF.

In this sample, this clone turned up once. The rearrangement links TRBV18 to TRBJ1-6; a weak D match, TRBD1 (5 bases). Germline loops: CDR1 KGHSH, CDR2 LQKENI. This CDR3 comprises 14 residues. Between the trimmed V and J ends, which lost 6 bases and 8 bases, there was a span of 14 bases. In DNA form, the CDR3 reads TGTGCCAGCTCCCCCACGGACACCGATTCACCCCTCCACTTT. This encodes CASSPTDTDSPLHF. Variable domain in full (rest from reference TRBV18 and TRBJ1-6): NAGVMQNPRHLVRRRGQEARLRCSPMKGHSHVYWYRQLPEEGLKFMVYLQKENIIDESGMPKERFSAEFPKEGPSILRIQQVVRGDSAAYFCASSPTDTDSPLHFGNGTRLTVT.

The V call is TRBV19, the J call TRBJ2-3; weak D call: TRBD2 (5 bases). The ends were cut back, 5 bases at V and 3 bases at J, with 9 bases in the middle. In germline, CDR1 is LNHDA, CDR2 SQIVND (reference sequence). The CDR3 loop spans 13 amino acids. The CDR3 region is CASSAVATDTQYF. In DNA form, the CDR3 reads TGTGCCAGTAGTGCGGTAGCGACAGATACGCAGTATTTT.

This CDR3 reads CASSLGPSLQEQYF. The CDR3 bases are TGCGCCAGCAGCTTGGGACCTAGTTTGCAGGAGCAGTACTTC. This chain joins TRBV5-1 and TRBJ2-7; D gene unclear. From germline, CDR1 is SGHRS and CDR2 YFSETQ. V was pared by 0 bases and J by 7 bases, with 14 bases between. The CDR3 loop spans 14 amino acids.

V is TRBV29-1 and J is TRBJ1-5; 7 bases are a match to TRBD1. V dropped 6 bases and J dropped 6; count of bases not matched to a gene: 8. This CDR3 is 13 amino acids long. CDR1 SQVTM and CDR2 ANQGSEA come from the germline V gene. The CDR3: CSVAGTVGQPQHF. CDR3 sequence (DNA): TGCAGCGTCGCGGGGACAGTGGGTCAGCCCCAGCATTTT.